This T cell receptor (beta chain) appears in the sequencing data of a study of cytomegalovirus exposure and HLA in healthy donors. Germline CDR1 and CDR2: MNHEY and SMNVEV (reference sequence). There are 14 residues in the CDR3. The germline V and J ends were trimmed by 7 bases and 4 bases, with 14 bases remaining between them. PCR was performed using 60 Vbeta and 13 Jbeta primers. Libraries were prepared by immunoSEQ multiplex PCR; TCRdb keeps only in-frame clonotypes and omits some of them. The sample consists of 140,000 to 150,000 clones, around three quarters of them appearing once. Source material: PBMCs. The chain employs TRBV27 and TRBJ1-5; D unclear. The TCR originated in a woman in her fifties or sixties in good health and CMV-seropositive. The CDR3 protein is CASKLNALNQPQHF. The CDR3 DNA follows: TGTGCCAGCAAGCTTAACGCGCTAAATCAGCCCCAGCATTTT.